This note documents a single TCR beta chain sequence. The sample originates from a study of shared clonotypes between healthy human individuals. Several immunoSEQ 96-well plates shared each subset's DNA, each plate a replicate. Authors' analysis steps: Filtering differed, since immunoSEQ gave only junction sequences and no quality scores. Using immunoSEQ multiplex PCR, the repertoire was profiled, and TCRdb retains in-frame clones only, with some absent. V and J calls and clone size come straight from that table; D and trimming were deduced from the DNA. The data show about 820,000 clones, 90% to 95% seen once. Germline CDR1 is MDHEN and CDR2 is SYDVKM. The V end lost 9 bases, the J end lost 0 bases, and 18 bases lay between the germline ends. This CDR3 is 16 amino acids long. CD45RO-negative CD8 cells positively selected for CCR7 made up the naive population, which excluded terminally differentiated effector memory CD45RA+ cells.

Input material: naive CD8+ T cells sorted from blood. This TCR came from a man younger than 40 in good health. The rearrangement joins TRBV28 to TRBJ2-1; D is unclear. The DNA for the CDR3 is TGTGCCAGTTCTAGGTGGCCCTCAGACTCCTACAATGAGCAGTTCTTC. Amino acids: CASSRWPSDSYNEQFF.